This T cell receptor (beta chain) was retrieved from a study of cytomegalovirus exposure and HLA in healthy donors. This CDR3 spans 14 amino acids. CDR1 KGHSH and CDR2 LQKENI come from the germline V gene. V lost 0 bases, J lost 0 bases, and 3 bases lay in between. Remarks on this clone: What it recognizes is unknown.

Study outcomes and limitations: Listed as cytomegalovirus-associated were roughly 180 TCR beta chains. CMV serostatus was the only immune exposure information that was available. Associated with HLA alleles at 0.05 false discovery rate in a later analysis were 15,000 to 20,000 TCR beta sequences.

All donors participated as healthy donors of bone marrow. The primer mix had 60 Vbeta and 13 Jbeta primers. Sequencing was performed with immunoSEQ multiplex PCR; in TCRdb, only in-frame clones are kept and a portion is missing. The table lists approximately 110,000 clones, 77% of them singletons, with about 13% in the top ten. This receptor was taken from a woman aged 40 to 50 in good health and CMV-seropositive. This chain uses TRBV18 with TRBJ1-3; D gene unclear. The sequenced material came from PBMCs. The CDR3 DNA is TGTGCCAGCTCACCACCTATCTCTGGAAACACCATATATTTT. This translates into CASSPPISGNTIYF. The full variable domain, with the rest looked up from reference TRBV18 and TRBJ1-3, is NAGVMQNPRHLVRRRGQEARLRCSPMKGHSHVYWYRQLPEEGLKFMVYLQKENIIDESGMPKERFSAEFPKEGPSILRIQQVVRGDSAAYFCASSPPISGNTIYFGEGSWLTVV.